The rows below give T cell receptor beta chains drawn from one sample of a study of CXCR3-negative and CXCR3-positive naive CD8 T cells. TCRdb re-called the 5' RACE reads; every CDR3 protein appears as one record, without DNA. This sample contains fewer than 65,000 distinct CDR3 sequences. Sequences were obtained from naive CXCR3+ CD8+ T cells from blood. These receptors all stem from a human donor in good health. Some clones in this sample may be carry-over from other donors' samples. Each CDR3 is given with its conserved first and last residue. Fields, in order: clone size, J gene, V gene, CDR3 protein. Where a row states a size, it is once, few, many or the class of an expanded clone; other rows omit it.

abundance: -
j_gene: TRBJ1-2
v_gene: TRBV29-1
CDR3aa: CSVPGTSRGYTF

abundance: -
j_gene: TRBJ2-5
v_gene: TRBV6-4
CDR3aa: CASSGTGETQYF

abundance: -
j_gene: TRBJ2-5
v_gene: TRBV2
CDR3aa: CASGDGQGSETQYF

abundance: -
j_gene: TRBJ2-1
v_gene: TRBV12-3/TRBV12-4
CDR3aa: CASSFSLAGVNEQFF

abundance: -
j_gene: TRBJ2-7
v_gene: TRBV29-1
CDR3aa: CSVEGGTSGDSYEQYF

abundance: -
j_gene: TRBJ2-7
v_gene: TRBV2
CDR3aa: CASRGQGKSSYEQYF

abundance: -
j_gene: TRBJ2-1
v_gene: TRBV9
CDR3aa: CASSAPIPYNEQFF

abundance: -
j_gene: TRBJ2-7
v_gene: TRBV4-3
CDR3aa: CASSQDWGQLVEQYF

abundance: -
j_gene: TRBJ2-5
v_gene: TRBV6-2/TRBV6-3
CDR3aa: CASSYWGRNQETQYF

abundance: -
j_gene: TRBJ2-5
v_gene: TRBV29-1
CDR3aa: CSVEREQGALETQYF

abundance: -
j_gene: TRBJ1-5
v_gene: TRBV6-4
CDR3aa: CASSASSNQPQHF

abundance: -
j_gene: TRBJ2-2
v_gene: TRBV11-2
CDR3aa: CASSLTYRGDTGELFF

abundance: -
j_gene: TRBJ2-1
v_gene: TRBV7-8
CDR3aa: CASSLLASNEQFF

abundance: -
j_gene: TRBJ1-4
v_gene: TRBV29-1
CDR3aa: CSVLARTDNEKLFF

abundance: -
j_gene: TRBJ1-2
v_gene: TRBV29-1
CDR3aa: CSVEDRQRSNGYTF

abundance: medium-sized
j_gene: TRBJ1-1
v_gene: TRBV5-4
CDR3aa: CASSGRLGVGTEAFF

abundance: -
j_gene: TRBJ2-7
v_gene: TRBV5-6
CDR3aa: CASSLMGGDRYEQYF

abundance: -
j_gene: TRBJ1-1
v_gene: TRBV29-1
CDR3aa: CSVEAPGQAFTEAFF

abundance: -
j_gene: TRBJ2-1
v_gene: TRBV5-1
CDR3aa: CASSLDPSHEQFF

abundance: -
j_gene: TRBJ2-1
v_gene: TRBV27
CDR3aa: CASSALASLYNEQFF

abundance: -
j_gene: TRBJ2-7
v_gene: TRBV7-2
CDR3aa: CASSPGLAANYEQYF

abundance: -
j_gene: TRBJ2-1
v_gene: TRBV6-4
CDR3aa: CASSGDRAGDEQFF

abundance: -
j_gene: TRBJ2-5
v_gene: TRBV28
CDR3aa: CASSSRQPAVQETQYF

abundance: -
j_gene: TRBJ1-5
v_gene: TRBV21-1
CDR3aa: CASSLGQHSNQPQHF

abundance: -
j_gene: TRBJ2-7
v_gene: TRBV7-6
CDR3aa: CASSLGGQGAGEQYF

abundance: -
j_gene: TRBJ1-1
v_gene: TRBV28
CDR3aa: CASSLSGQSNTEAFF

abundance: -
j_gene: TRBJ2-7
v_gene: TRBV7-6
CDR3aa: CASSPEQDYEQYF

abundance: -
j_gene: TRBJ2-1
v_gene: TRBV29-1
CDR3aa: CSVPLTVYNEQFF

abundance: -
j_gene: TRBJ2-5
v_gene: TRBV20-1
CDR3aa: CSARPAWLAGGLEETQYF

abundance: -
j_gene: TRBJ2-3
v_gene: TRBV12-5
CDR3aa: CASGSSPGTMADTQYF

abundance: -
j_gene: TRBJ1-6
v_gene: TRBV6-2/TRBV6-3
CDR3aa: CASRPGRESSYNSPLHF

abundance: -
j_gene: TRBJ1-2
v_gene: TRBV5-4
CDR3aa: CASSLGGPGVNYGYTF

abundance: -
j_gene: TRBJ2-3
v_gene: TRBV3-1
CDR3aa: CASWSGGAEDTQYF

abundance: -
j_gene: TRBJ2-1
v_gene: TRBV18
CDR3aa: CASSPIRGLSGEQFF

abundance: -
j_gene: TRBJ2-2
v_gene: TRBV12-3/TRBV12-4
CDR3aa: CASSLTQNTGELFF

abundance: -
j_gene: TRBJ2-1
v_gene: TRBV5-1
CDR3aa: CASSAPASGGQNEQFF

abundance: -
j_gene: TRBJ2-5
v_gene: TRBV7-9
CDR3aa: CASSLSLAGEEETQYF

abundance: -
j_gene: TRBJ1-1
v_gene: TRBV29-1
CDR3aa: CSVETDWGNTEAFF

abundance: -
j_gene: TRBJ2-7
v_gene: TRBV7-9
CDR3aa: CASSSGQGAPYEQYF

abundance: -
j_gene: TRBJ2-1
v_gene: TRBV7-3
CDR3aa: CASSWTSGDNEQFF

abundance: -
j_gene: TRBJ2-1
v_gene: TRBV12-3/TRBV12-4
CDR3aa: CASSPGTSGREQFF

abundance: -
j_gene: TRBJ2-7
v_gene: TRBV7-2
CDR3aa: CASSFGPAYEQYF

abundance: -
j_gene: TRBJ1-2
v_gene: TRBV12-1
CDR3aa: CASSFAVGAENYGYTF

abundance: -
j_gene: TRBJ2-5
v_gene: TRBV7-9
CDR3aa: CASGYFGRTNLETQYF

abundance: -
j_gene: TRBJ2-7
v_gene: TRBV7-6
CDR3aa: CASSQWGQGYEQYF

abundance: -
j_gene: TRBJ2-7
v_gene: TRBV20-1
CDR3aa: CSARVRETYEQYF

abundance: -
j_gene: TRBJ2-3
v_gene: TRBV29-1
CDR3aa: CSAFAETDTQYF